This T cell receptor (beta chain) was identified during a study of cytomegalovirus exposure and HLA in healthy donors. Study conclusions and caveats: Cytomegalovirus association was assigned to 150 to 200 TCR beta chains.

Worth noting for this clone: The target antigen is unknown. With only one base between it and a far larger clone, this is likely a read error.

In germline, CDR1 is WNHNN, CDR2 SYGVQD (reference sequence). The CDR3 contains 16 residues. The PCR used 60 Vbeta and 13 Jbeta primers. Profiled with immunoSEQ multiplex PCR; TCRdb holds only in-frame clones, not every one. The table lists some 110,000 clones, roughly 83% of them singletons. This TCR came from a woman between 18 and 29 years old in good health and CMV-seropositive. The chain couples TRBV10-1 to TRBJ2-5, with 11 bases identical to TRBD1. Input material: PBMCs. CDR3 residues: CDSSESRTGGWETQYF. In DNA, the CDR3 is TGCGACAGCAGTGAGTCTAGGACAGGGGGCTGGGAGACCCAGTACTTC.